Below are 8 T cell receptor beta chains sequenced from a single sample in a study of CD8+ T cells in alopecia areata. Sequencing templates came from extracted RNA that was reverse transcribed into cDNA. Profiling relied on immunoSEQ multiplex PCR, and the TCRdb table lists in-frame clones only, not all of them. The data contain about 150,000 clones, roughly 62% of them singletons. The sample here was CD4+ T cells sorted from blood, taken at week 0. These receptors all come from a human donor with alopecia areata.

The CDR3 reads CASSLIGGSSGANVLTF. The CDR3 nucleotides are TGCGCCAGCAGCTTGATTGGCGGAAGCTCTGGGGCCAACGTCCTGACTTTC. The chain is built from TRBV5-1 and TRBJ2-6; D gene uncertain. The germline V gene encodes CDR1 SGHRS and CDR2 YFSETQ. V was pared by 1 base and J by 0 bases, with 11 bases between. The CDR3 length is 17 residues.

The genes are TRBV10-3 and TRBJ2-3; no definite D call. The CDR3 has 16 residues. Germline lookup yields CDR1 ENHRY and CDR2 SYGVKD. V was clipped by 2 bases and J by 1 base, with 13 bases between them. The chain's CDR3 is CAISEPTRGRTDTQYF. CDR3 sequence (DNA): TGTGCCATCAGTGAGCCGACCAGAGGCCGCACAGATACGCAGTATTTT.

This chain uses TRBV13 with TRBJ2-3; the D gene is possibly TRBD1 (6 bases). V lost 2 bases and J 3 bases, leaving 12 bases between the germline ends. This CDR3 spans 15 amino acids. Per germline, CDR1 PRHDT and CDR2 FYEKMQ (reference sequence). CDR3: CASSLRGGLTDTQYF. Written as DNA, the CDR3 is TGTGCCAGCAGCTTACGTGGGGGCCTAACAGATACGCAGTATTTT.

The chain is built from TRBV7-2 and TRBJ2-3; TRBD2 matches at 10 bases. The trim removed 5 bases at V and 1 base at J, leaving 9 bases unmatched. Per the germline V gene, CDR1 is SGHTA and CDR2 is FQGNSA. The CDR3 length is 17 residues. CDR3 bases: TGTGCCAGCAGCCCGCGACCCCTAGCGGGGGGCACAGATACGCAGTATTTT. Protein: CASSPRPLAGGTDTQYF.

The chain is built from TRBV4-2 and TRBJ2-3; 11 nucleotides agree with TRBD2. From germline, CDR1 is LGHNA and CDR2 YNFKEQ. V shed 5 bases, J shed 5 bases, and the junction held 15 bases outside the gene matches. The CDR3 has 18 amino acids. CDR3 nucleotide sequence: TGTGCCAGCAGCGATGCCCAAGGTCTAGCGGGGGGAGTAGATACGCAGTATTTT. As protein: CASSDAQGLAGGVDTQYF.

This rearrangement joins TRBV7-9 to TRBJ1-1; D perhaps matches TRBD1 (5 bases). Germline lookup yields CDR1 SEHNR and CDR2 FQNEAQ (reference sequence). Deletions cut 4 bases from V and 3 bases from J, with 9 bases between. CDR3 length: 13 residues. DNA of the CDR3: TGTGCCAGCAGCTCTTTGGGGGACACTGAAGCTTTCTTT. Its translation is CASSSLGDTEAFF.

The chain links TRBV25-1 to TRBJ1-2; TRBD1 aligns across 8 bases. This CDR3 contains 15 residues. V shed 4 bases and J 6 bases; nucleotides not matched to a gene: 10. From germline, CDR1 is MGHDK and CDR2 SYGVNS. The CDR3 protein is CASSGRSGGEDGYTF. CDR3 DNA sequence: TGTGCCAGCAGTGGTAGATCAGGGGGCGAAGATGGCTACACCTTC.

V is TRBV4-3 and J is TRBJ2-5; possibly TRBD1 for D (6 bases). The V and J ends lost 0 bases and 6 bases respectively, with 14 bases between them. The CDR3 consists of 15 residues. Germline V CDR1 and CDR2: LGHNA, YSLEER. In nucleotides, the CDR3 is TGCGCCAGCAGCCAAGATTATGGGACACCGAAGACCCAGTACTTC. Translated, it gives CASSQDYGTPKTQYF.